This is a list of T cell receptor beta chains from one sample in a study of T cell responses to AZD1222 COVID-19 vaccine. The data were produced by immunoSEQ multiplex PCR, yet TCRdb's version contains in-frame clones alone and is incomplete. The table lists more than 75,000 clones, roughly 86% of them singletons. Source: peripheral blood, taken 28 days after the second AZD1222 dose. These receptors were taken from an adult who received the AZD1222 COVID-19 vaccine. Both conserved end residues are part of each CDR3. A D gene is named only where the DNA matches it firmly.

v_gene	d_gene	j_gene	CDR3aa
TRBV4-1	TRBD2	TRBJ2-2	CASSQEAGGRTGELFF
TRBV6-2/TRBV6-3	TRBD1	TRBJ2-1	CASSEGQGRGYEQFF
TRBV6-5	NA	NA	CASRRSGSDEQFF
TRBV7-2	TRBD2	TRBJ2-7	CASTGGGRGEQYF
TRBV12-3/TRBV12-4	NA	TRBJ2-3	CASTSGWADTQYF
TRBV14	TRBD2	TRBJ2-1	CASSPISSGKSNEQFF
TRBV7-8	NA	TRBJ2-2	CASSPRRVANTGELFF
TRBV28	NA	TRBJ2-6	CASSLTVPSGANVLTF
TRBV10-2	NA	TRBJ1-3	CASSASLRAIGAGNTIYF
TRBV5-1	TRBD1	TRBJ2-7	CASSPTGQISEQYF
TRBV4-1	NA	TRBJ2-1	CASSQEAGWTSSYNEQFF
TRBV7-9	NA	TRBJ2-7	CASSLGGQIYEQYF